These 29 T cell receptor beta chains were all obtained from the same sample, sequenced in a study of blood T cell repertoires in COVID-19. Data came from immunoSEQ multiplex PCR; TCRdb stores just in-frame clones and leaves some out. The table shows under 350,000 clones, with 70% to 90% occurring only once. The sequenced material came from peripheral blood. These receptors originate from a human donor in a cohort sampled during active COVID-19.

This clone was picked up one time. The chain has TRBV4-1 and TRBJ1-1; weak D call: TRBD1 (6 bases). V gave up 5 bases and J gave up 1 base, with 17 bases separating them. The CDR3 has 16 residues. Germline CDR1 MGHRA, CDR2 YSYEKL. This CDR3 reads CASSYQPGQKNTEAFF. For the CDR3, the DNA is TGCGCCAGCAGCTATCAGCCGGGACAAAAGAACACTGAAGCTTTCTTT.

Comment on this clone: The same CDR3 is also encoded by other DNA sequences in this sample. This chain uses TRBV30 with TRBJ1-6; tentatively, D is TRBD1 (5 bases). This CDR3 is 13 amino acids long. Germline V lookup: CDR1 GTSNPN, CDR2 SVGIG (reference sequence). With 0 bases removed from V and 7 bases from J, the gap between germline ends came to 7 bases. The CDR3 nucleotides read TGTGCCTGGAGTGTCCAGGGCAATTCACCCCTCCACTTT. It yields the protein CAWSVQGNSPLHF.

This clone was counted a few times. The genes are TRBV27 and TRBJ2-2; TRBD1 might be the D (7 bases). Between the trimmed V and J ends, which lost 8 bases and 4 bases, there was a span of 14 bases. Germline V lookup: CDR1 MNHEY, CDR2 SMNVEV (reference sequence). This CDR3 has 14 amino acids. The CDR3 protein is CASSRGVVTGELFF. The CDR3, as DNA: TGTGCCAGCTCCAGGGGGGTGGTCACCGGGGAGCTGTTTTTT.

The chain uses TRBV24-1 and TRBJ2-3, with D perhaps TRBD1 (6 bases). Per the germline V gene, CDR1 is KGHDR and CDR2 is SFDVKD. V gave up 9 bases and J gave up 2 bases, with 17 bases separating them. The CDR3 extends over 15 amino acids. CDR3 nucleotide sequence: TGTGCCACCGGGGGTGGACAGATCATCACAGATACGCAGTATTTT. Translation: CATGGGQIITDTQYF.

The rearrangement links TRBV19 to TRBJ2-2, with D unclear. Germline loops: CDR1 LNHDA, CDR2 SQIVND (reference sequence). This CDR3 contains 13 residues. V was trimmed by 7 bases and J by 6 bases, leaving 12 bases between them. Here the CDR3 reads CASIKRPAGELFF. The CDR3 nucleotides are TGTGCCAGTATCAAGCGCCCTGCCGGGGAGCTGTTTTTT.

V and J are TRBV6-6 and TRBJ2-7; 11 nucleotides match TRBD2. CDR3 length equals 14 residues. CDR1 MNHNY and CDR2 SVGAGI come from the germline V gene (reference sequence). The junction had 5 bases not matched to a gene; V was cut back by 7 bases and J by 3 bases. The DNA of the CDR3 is TGTGCCAGCACTAGCGGGGGGCGCATCTACGAGCAGTACTTC. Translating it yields CASTSGGRIYEQYF.

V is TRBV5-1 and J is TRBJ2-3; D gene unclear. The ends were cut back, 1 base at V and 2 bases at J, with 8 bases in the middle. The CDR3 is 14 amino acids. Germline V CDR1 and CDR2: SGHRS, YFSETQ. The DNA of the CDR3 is TGCGCCAGCAGCTTGCTAAGCTACACAGATACGCAGTATTTT. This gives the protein CASSLLSYTDTQYF.

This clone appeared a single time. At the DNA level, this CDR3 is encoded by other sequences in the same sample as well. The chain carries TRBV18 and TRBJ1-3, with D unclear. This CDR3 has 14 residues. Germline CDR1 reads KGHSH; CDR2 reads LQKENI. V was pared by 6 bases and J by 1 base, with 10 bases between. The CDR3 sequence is CASSPTGSGNTIYF. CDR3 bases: TGTGCCAGCTCCCCGACCGGGTCTGGAAACACCATATATTTT.

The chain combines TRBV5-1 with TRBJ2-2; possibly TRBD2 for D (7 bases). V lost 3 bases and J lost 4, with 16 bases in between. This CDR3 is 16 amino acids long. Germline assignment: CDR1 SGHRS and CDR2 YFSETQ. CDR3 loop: CASSSPGGVGTGELFF. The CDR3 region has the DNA TGCGCCAGCAGCTCCCCGGGGGGCGTTGGCACCGGGGAGCTGTTTTTT.

CDR3 sequence (DNA): TGCAGCGTGAACAGGGGGTTGGACACTGAAGCTTTCTTT. It yields the protein CSVNRGLDTEAFF. V is TRBV29-1 and J is TRBJ1-1, with 8 bases identical to TRBD1. Per the germline V gene, CDR1 is SQVTM and CDR2 is ANQGSEA. The V and J ends lost 6 bases and 3 bases, in that order; junction bases with no gene match: 6. The CDR3 is 13 residues long.

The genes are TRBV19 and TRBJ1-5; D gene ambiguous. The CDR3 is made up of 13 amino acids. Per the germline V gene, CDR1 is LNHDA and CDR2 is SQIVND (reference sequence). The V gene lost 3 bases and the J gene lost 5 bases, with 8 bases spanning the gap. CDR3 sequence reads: CASSMRVDQPQHF. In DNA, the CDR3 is TGTGCCAGTAGTATGAGGGTTGATCAGCCCCAGCATTTT.

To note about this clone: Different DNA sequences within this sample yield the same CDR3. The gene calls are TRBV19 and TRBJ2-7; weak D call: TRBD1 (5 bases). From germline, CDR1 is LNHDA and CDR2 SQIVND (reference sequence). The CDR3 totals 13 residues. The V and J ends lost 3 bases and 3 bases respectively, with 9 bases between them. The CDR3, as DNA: TGTGCCAGTAGTATTGGCAGGGTCTACGAGCAGTACTTC. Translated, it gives CASSIGRVYEQYF.

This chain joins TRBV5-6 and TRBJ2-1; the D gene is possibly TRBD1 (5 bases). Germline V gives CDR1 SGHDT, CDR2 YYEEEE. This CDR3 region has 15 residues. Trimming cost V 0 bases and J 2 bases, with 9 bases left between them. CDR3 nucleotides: TGTGCCAGCAGCTTGGGGGGCCGCGCCTACAATGAGCAGTTCTTC. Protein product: CASSLGGRAYNEQFF.

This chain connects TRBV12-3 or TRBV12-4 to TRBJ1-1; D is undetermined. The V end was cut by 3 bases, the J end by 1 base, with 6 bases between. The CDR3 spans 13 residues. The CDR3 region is CASSFEWNTEAFF. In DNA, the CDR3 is TGTGCCAGCAGTTTTGAGTGGAACACTGAAGCTTTCTTT.

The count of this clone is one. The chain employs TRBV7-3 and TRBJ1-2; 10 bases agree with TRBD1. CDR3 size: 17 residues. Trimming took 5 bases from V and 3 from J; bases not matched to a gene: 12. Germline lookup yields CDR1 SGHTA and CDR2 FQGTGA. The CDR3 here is CASSDQRYGQGDYGYTF. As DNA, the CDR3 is TGTGCCAGCAGCGACCAGCGATATGGACAGGGGGACTATGGCTACACCTTC.

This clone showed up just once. DNA for the CDR3: TGTGCCAGCAGTCCCGTTAGACAGTTTAGGAACGAGCAGTACTTC. It yields the protein CASSPVRQFRNEQYF. The chain is built from TRBV6-5 and TRBJ2-7, with D possibly TRBD1 on 5 matching bases. CDR1 MNHEY and CDR2 SVGAGI come from the germline V gene. The CDR3 length is 15 residues. Trimming took off 5 bases at V and 5 bases at J, with 19 bases between the two ends.

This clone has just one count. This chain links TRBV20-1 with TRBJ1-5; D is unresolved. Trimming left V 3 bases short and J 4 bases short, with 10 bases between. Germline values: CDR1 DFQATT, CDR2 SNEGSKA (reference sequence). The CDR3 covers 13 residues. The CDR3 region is CSASPDGNQPQHF. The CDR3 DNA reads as TGCAGTGCTAGTCCTGACGGGAATCAGCCCCAGCATTTT.

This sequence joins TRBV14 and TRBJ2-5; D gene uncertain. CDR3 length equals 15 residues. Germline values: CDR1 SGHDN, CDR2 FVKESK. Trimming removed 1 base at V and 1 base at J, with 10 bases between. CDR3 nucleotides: TGTGCCAGCAGCCAAGGCCTCAGAATCCAAGAGACCCAGTACTTC. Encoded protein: CASSQGLRIQETQYF. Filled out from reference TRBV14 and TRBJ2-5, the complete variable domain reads EAGVTQFPSHSVIEKGQTVTLRCDPISGHDNLYWYRRVMGKEIKFLLHFVKESKQDESGMPNNRFLAERTGGTYSTLKVQPAELEDSGVYFCASSQGLRIQETQYFGPGTRLLVL.

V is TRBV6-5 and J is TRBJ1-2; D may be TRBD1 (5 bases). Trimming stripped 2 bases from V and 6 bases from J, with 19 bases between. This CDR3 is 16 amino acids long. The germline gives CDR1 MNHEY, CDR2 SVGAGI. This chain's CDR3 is CASSYTAEGERDGYTF. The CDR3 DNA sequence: TGTGCCAGCAGTTACACGGCCGAAGGGGAAAGGGATGGCTACACCTTC.

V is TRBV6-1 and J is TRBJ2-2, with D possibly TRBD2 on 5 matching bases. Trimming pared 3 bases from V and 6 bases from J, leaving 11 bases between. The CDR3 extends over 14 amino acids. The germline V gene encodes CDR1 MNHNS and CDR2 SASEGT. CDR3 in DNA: TGTGCCAGCAGTGATTTAACTAGGGCCGGGGAGCTGTTTTTT. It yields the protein CASSDLTRAGELFF.

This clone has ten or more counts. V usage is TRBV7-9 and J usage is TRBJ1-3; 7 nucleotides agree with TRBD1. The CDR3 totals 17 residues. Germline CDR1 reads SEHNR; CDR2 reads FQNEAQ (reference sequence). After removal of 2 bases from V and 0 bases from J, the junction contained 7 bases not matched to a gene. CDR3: CASSLRQGGFSGNTIYF. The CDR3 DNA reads TGTGCCAGCAGCTTACGGCAGGGGGGATTCTCTGGAAACACCATATATTTT.

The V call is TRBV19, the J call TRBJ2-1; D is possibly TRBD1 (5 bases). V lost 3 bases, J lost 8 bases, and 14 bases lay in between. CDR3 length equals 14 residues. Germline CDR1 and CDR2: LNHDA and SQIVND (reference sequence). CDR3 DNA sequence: TGTGCCAGTAGTATTGGTATAAGGGGCGATGAGCAGTTCTTC. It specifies CASSIGIRGDEQFF.

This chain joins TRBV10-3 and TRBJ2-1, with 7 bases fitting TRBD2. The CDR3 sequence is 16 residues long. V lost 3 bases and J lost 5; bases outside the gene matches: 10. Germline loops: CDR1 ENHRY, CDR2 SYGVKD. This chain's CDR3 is CAISDGGVRGHNEQFF. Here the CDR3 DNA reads TGTGCCATCAGTGATGGGGGGGTGAGGGGACACAATGAGCAGTTCTTC.

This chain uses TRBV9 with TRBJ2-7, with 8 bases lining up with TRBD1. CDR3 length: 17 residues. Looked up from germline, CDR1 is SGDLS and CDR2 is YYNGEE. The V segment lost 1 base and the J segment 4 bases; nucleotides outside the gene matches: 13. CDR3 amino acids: CASSVSHMTGVGYEQYF. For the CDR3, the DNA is TGTGCCAGCAGCGTAAGTCATATGACAGGGGTAGGGTACGAGCAGTACTTC.

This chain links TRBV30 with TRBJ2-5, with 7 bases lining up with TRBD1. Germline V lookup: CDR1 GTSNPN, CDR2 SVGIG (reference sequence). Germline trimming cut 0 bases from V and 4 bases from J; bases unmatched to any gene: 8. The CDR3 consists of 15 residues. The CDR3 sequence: CAWSVRPRDRETQYF. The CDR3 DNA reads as TGTGCCTGGAGTGTACGGCCCCGGGACAGAGAGACCCAGTACTTC.

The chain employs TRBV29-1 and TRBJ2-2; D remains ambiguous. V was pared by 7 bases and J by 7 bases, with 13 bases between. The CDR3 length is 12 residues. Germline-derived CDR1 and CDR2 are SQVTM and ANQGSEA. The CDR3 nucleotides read TGCAGCGCCGGCCCAGGTGGCGGGGAGCTGTTTTTT. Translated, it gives CSAGPGGGELFF.

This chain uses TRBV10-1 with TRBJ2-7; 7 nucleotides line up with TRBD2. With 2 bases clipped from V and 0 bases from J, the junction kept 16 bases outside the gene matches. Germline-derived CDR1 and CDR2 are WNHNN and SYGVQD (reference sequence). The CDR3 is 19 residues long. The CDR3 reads CASSERNPIVASGSYEQYF. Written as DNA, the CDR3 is TGCGCCAGCAGTGAGCGGAATCCAATTGTGGCTAGCGGCTCCTACGAGCAGTACTTC.

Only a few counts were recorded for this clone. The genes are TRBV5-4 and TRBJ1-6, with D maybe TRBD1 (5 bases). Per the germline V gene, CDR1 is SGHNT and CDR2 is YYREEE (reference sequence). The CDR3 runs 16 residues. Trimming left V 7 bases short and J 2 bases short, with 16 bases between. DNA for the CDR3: TGTGCCAGCTCTGGCGGAGGGGCCACCTATAATTCACCCCTCCACTTT. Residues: CASSGGGATYNSPLHF. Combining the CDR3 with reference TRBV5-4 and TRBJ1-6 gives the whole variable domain ETGVTQSPTHLIKTRGQQVTLRCSSQSGHNTVSWYQQALGQGPQFIFQYYREEENGRGNFPPRFSGLQFPNYSSELNVNALELDDSALYLCASSGGGATYNSPLHFGNGTRLTVT.

The DNA of the CDR3 is TGTGCCAGCAGTTTAGGGTTGACGGGGGATCATTATAAGTTCTTC. Residues: CASSLGLTGDHYKFF. The V call is TRBV28, the J call TRBJ2-1; the D gene is possibly TRBD2 (6 bases). The CDR3 loop spans 15 amino acids. The V gene lost 2 bases and the J gene lost 14 bases, with 22 bases spanning the gap. The germline gives CDR1 MDHEN, CDR2 SYDVKM.